A single sample is the source of the 22 T cell receptor beta chains below, sequenced in a study of OX40 agonist ivuxolimab in advanced cancers. TCRdb keeps only in-frame clones here, not all; method: immunoSEQ multiplex PCR. Of fewer than 25,000 clones in the sample, almost 85% were seen once. Sequencing was performed on CD4+ or CD8+ T cells sorted from blood, taken in a trial of the OX40 agonist ivuxolimab. These receptors were obtained from an adult with an advanced solid tumor such as melanoma, head and neck, liver or kidney cancer.

The chain is built from TRBV10-2 and TRBJ2-7, with 12 bases identical to TRBD2. V trimming: 3 bases; J trimming: 9 bases; junction bases outside the gene matches: 6. The germline gives CDR1 WSHSY, CDR2 SAAADI. The CDR3 has 14 residues. As DNA, the CDR3 is TGCGCCAGCAGTGACGCTAGCGGGGGGGATGGGCAGTACTTC. It codes for CASSDASGGDGQYF.

The V gene is TRBV19, the J gene TRBJ2-7; 9 bases match TRBD1. Trimming took 9 bases from V and 0 from J; bases not matched to a gene: 15. CDR1 LNHDA and CDR2 SQIVND come from the germline V gene (reference sequence). The CDR3 is 17 residues long. For the CDR3, the DNA is TGTGCCAGGACGAACCGGGACAGGGAAAAAGACTCCTACGAGCAGTACTTC. Residues: CARTNRDREKDSYEQYF.

The rearrangement joins TRBV2 to TRBJ2-3, with 13 bases aligning to TRBD2. The CDR3 loop spans 15 amino acids. Germline V lookup: CDR1 SNHLY, CDR2 FYNNEI. With V trimmed by 10 bases and J by 2 bases, 6 bases remained unmatched. The DNA for the CDR3 is TGTGCCAACACGGGACTAGCGGGGATCACAGATACGCAGTATTTT. Encoded protein: CANTGLAGITDTQYF.

CDR3 bases: TGTGCCAGCAGGAAGCTCACAGGGGGCTTGGACAATGAGCAGTTCTTC. This codes for CASRKLTGGLDNEQFF. The chain carries TRBV2 and TRBJ2-1; 9 bases fit TRBD1. CDR1 and CDR2 from the germline V gene are SNHLY and FYNNEI. Trimming removed 6 bases from V and 5 bases from J; junction bases left unmatched: 11. CDR3 length: 16 residues.

V gene TRBV28 combines with J gene TRBJ1-5, with a possible D match to TRBD1 (5 bases). The CDR3 length is 16 residues. V was pared by 5 bases and J by 11 bases, with 25 bases between. Germline V gene lookup returns CDR1 MDHEN and CDR2 SYDVKM. CDR3 sequence reads: CASSPPAEPGVAAQHF. CDR3 sequence (DNA): TGTGCCAGCAGTCCCCCCGCGGAGCCGGGGGTAGCGGCCCAGCATTTT.

The chain uses TRBV6-6 and TRBJ2-7, with D perhaps assigned TRBD1 or TRBD2 (6 bases each). Trimming stripped 5 bases from V and 1 base from J, with 9 bases between. Germline V gene lookup returns CDR1 MNHNY and CDR2 SVGAGI (reference sequence). CDR3 length: 13 amino acids. This CDR3 reads CASSGGTSYEQYF. CDR3 sequence (DNA): TGTGCCAGCAGTGGGGGGACATCCTACGAGCAGTACTTC.

The chain carries TRBV6-1 and TRBJ2-7; D is uncertain. Germline-derived CDR1 and CDR2 are MNHNS and SASEGT. The CDR3 spans 13 residues. The V and J ends lost 4 bases and 3 bases respectively, with 10 bases between them. Written as DNA, the CDR3 is TGTGCCAGCAGTGGGGTTGGGGTCTACGAGCAGTACTTC. Protein sequence: CASSGVGVYEQYF.

The rearrangement links TRBV18 to TRBJ1-1, with D maybe TRBD1 (6 bases). Looked up from germline, CDR1 is KGHSH and CDR2 is LQKENI. Trimming took off 4 bases at V and 7 bases at J, with 19 bases between the two ends. There are 15 residues in the CDR3. Written as DNA, the CDR3 is TGTGCCAGCTCACGAGACTGGACAGAGCAGAATGAAGCTTTCTTT. Its translation: CASSRDWTEQNEAFF.

The genes are TRBV19 and TRBJ2-3, with D possibly being TRBD2 (6 bases). From germline, CDR1 is LNHDA and CDR2 SQIVND (reference sequence). The V end lost 6 bases, the J end lost 8 bases, and 15 bases lay between the germline ends. The CDR3 is 13 amino acids. DNA of the CDR3: TGTGCCAGTAGGGACGGCCTCGGGGGTACGCAGTATTTT. As protein: CASRDGLGGTQYF. The full variable domain, with the rest looked up from reference TRBV19 and TRBJ2-3, is DGGITQSPKYLFRKEGQNVTLSCEQNLNHDAMYWYRQDPGQGLRLIYYSQIVNDFQKGDIAEGYSVSREKKESFPLTVTSAQKNPTAFYLCASRDGLGGTQYFGPGTRLTVL.

This clone has only one observation. The V gene is TRBV27, the J gene TRBJ2-5; TRBD2 matches 7 bases. The CDR3 runs to 13 residues. Germline-derived CDR1 and CDR2 are MNHEY and SMNVEV (reference sequence). Trimming took 1 base from V and 5 from J; bases not matched to a gene: 1. The CDR3, as DNA: TGTGCCAGCAGTTTATGGGGGGGGGAGACCCAGTACTTC. Residues: CASSLWGGETQYF.

The chain recombines TRBV4-3 with TRBJ1-1; no clear D. V dropped 1 base and J dropped 5 bases, with 8 bases sitting between them. Germline V gene lookup returns CDR1 LGHNA and CDR2 YSLEER. This CDR3 spans 13 amino acids. Written as DNA, the CDR3 is TGCGCCAGCAGCCAAGGGGAGGGAACTGAAGCTTTCTTT. This sequence encodes CASSQGEGTEAFF.

The chain couples TRBV30 to TRBJ2-1; D might be TRBD1 (5 bases). Germline V CDR1 and CDR2: GTSNPN, SVGIG (reference sequence). V lost 5 bases and J lost 8, with 10 bases in between. This CDR3 contains 11 residues. The CDR3: CAWEKGYEQFF. The CDR3 region has the DNA TGTGCCTGGGAGAAGGGGTATGAGCAGTTCTTC.

This rearrangement joins TRBV4-3 to TRBJ1-2; the D is unclear. The CDR3 totals 15 residues. Germline-derived CDR1 and CDR2 are LGHNA and YSLEER. The V gene lost 0 bases and the J gene lost 6 bases, with 14 bases spanning the gap. For the CDR3, the DNA is TGCGCCAGCAGCCAAGAGGTCTCTGGGTTCGATGGCTACACCTTC. Translating it yields CASSQEVSGFDGYTF.

This clone was found a few times. The DNA of the CDR3 is TGCGCCAGCAGCCAAGACCTCCTACAGGGCTTATTCTCTGGAAACACCATATATTTT. Translated: CASSQDLLQGLFSGNTIYF. The chain couples TRBV4-3 to TRBJ1-3; a possible D gene is TRBD1 (6 bases). The germline CDR1 and CDR2 sequences are LGHNA and YSLEER. Trimming shortened V by 0 bases and J by 0 bases, and 18 bases separated the two germline ends. The CDR3 consists of 19 residues.

The CDR3 is CASISAYGYTF. The CDR3 region has the DNA TGTGCCAGCATCTCCGCCTATGGCTACACCTTC. The J gene is TRBJ1-2, the V gene TRBV6-5; D gene unclear. The V and J ends lost 7 bases and 4 bases respectively, with 7 bases between them. Per germline, CDR1 MNHEY and CDR2 SVGAGI. The CDR3 sequence is 11 residues long.

This sequence joins TRBV19 and TRBJ2-7; tentatively, D is TRBD1 (5 bases). Per germline, CDR1 LNHDA and CDR2 SQIVND (reference sequence). The CDR3 has 13 amino acids. Deletions cut 5 bases from V and 0 bases from J, with 8 bases between. CDR3 DNA sequence: TGTGCCAGTAGTTGGGGCAGCTCCTACGAGCAGTACTTC. Amino acid sequence: CASSWGSSYEQYF.

V usage is TRBV28 and J usage is TRBJ1-2; TRBD1 is a possible D gene (5 bases). The CDR3 is 15 amino acids. Trimming removed 5 bases at V and 0 bases at J, with 13 bases between. Germline V gene lookup returns CDR1 MDHEN and CDR2 SYDVKM. The CDR3 coding sequence is TGTGCCAGCAGTCCCCGACAGATTCCTAACTATGGCTACACCTTC. This translates into CASSPRQIPNYGYTF.

V gene TRBV11-2 combines with J gene TRBJ1-3; 7 bases map to TRBD1. Per germline, CDR1 SGHAT and CDR2 FQNNGV. The V gene end was trimmed by 5 bases and the J gene end by 2 bases; junction bases not matched to a gene: 9. The CDR3 spans 16 residues. The CDR3 here is CASSPFRGEAGNTIYF. In nucleotides, the CDR3 is TGTGCCAGCAGCCCATTCAGGGGGGAAGCTGGAAACACCATATATTTT.

This chain joins TRBV21-1 and TRBJ1-3; no check of the table's D call, TRBD1, against the DNA was made. TRBV21-1 is shown as a pseudogene. The CDR3 extends over 18 amino acids. The CDR3 region has the DNA TGTGCCAGCAGCGACCGGGACAGGGAGAGTCGTTTTGGAAACACCATATATTTT. Protein: CASSDRDRESRFGNTIYF.

This rearrangement joins TRBV6-1 to TRBJ1-3; no firm D call. The CDR3 spans 13 residues. Germline CDR1 MNHNS, CDR2 SASEGT. Trimming cost V 10 bases and J 0 bases, with 10 bases left between them. For the CDR3, the DNA is TGTGCCACCGAAGAGAGCTCTGGAAACACCATATATTTT. Residues: CATEESSGNTIYF.

This chain links TRBV13 with TRBJ2-3; 8 positions match TRBD2. V trimming: 2 bases; J trimming: 3 bases; junction bases outside the gene matches: 1. This CDR3 region has 14 residues. The germline gives CDR1 PRHDT, CDR2 FYEKMQ (reference sequence). The CDR3 sequence: CASSLSGGTDTQYF. The DNA for the CDR3 is TGTGCCAGCAGCTTAAGCGGGGGAACAGATACGCAGTATTTT.

The rearrangement uses TRBV19 and TRBJ1-4, with no clear D. Germline V CDR1 and CDR2: LNHDA, SQIVND (reference sequence). CDR3 length: 15 amino acids. V lost 5 bases to trimming and J lost 7 bases, with 17 bases between them. CDR3 bases: TGTGCCAGTAGTCCCCTCGCGGAGGATGGTGAAAAACTGTTTTTT. Protein: CASSPLAEDGEKLFF.